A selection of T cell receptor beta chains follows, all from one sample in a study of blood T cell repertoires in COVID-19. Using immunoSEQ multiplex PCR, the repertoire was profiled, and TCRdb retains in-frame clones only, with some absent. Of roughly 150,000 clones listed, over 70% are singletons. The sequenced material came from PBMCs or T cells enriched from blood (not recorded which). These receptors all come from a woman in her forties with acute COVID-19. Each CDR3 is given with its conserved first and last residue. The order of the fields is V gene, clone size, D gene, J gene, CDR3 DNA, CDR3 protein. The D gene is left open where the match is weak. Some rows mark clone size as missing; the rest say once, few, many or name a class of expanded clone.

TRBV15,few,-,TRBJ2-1,TGTGCCACCAGCAGAGGGTCTAGCGCTTACTACAATGAGCAGTTCTTC,CATSRGSSAYYNEQFF
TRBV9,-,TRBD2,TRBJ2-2,TGTGCCAGCAGCGACCCTAGCGGGAGCGGCACCGGGGAGCTGTTTTTT,CASSDPSGSGTGELFF
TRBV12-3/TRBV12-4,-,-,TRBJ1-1,TGTGCCAGCAGCCTACAGGTCACTGAAGCTTTCTTT,CASSLQVTEAFF
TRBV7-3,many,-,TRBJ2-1,TGTGCCAGCAGCGAACAGGGCTACAATGAGCAGTTCTTC,CASSEQGYNEQFF
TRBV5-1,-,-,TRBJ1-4,TGCGCCAGCAGCTCGGGACACGGAAACGAAAAACTGTTTTTT,CASSSGHGNEKLFF
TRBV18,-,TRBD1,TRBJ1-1,TGTGCCAGCTCACCCTCGACAGGGAGGAACACTGAAGCTTTCTTT,CASSPSTGRNTEAFF
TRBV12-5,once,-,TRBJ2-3,TGTGCTAGTGGTTTTCAACAGGGTCTGCAAACAGATACGCAGTATTTT,CASGFQQGLQTDTQYF
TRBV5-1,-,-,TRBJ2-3,TGCGCCAGCAGTCGGGACTCTTTACCCAGCACAGATACGCAGTATTTT,CASSRDSLPSTDTQYF
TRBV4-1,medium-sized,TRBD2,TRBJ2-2,TGCGCCAGCAGCCCCAACAGGGGAGCGGGAGGGGGCACCGGGGAGCTGTTTTTT,CASSPNRGAGGGTGELFF
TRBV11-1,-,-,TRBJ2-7,TGTGCCAGCAGCTTAGATGGGGGACTCCAGAGGGAGCAGTACTTC,CASSLDGGLQREQYF
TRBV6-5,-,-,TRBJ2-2,TGTGCCAGCAGTTCGGGACTTCTAAGCACCGGGGAGCTGTTTTTT,CASSSGLLSTGELFF
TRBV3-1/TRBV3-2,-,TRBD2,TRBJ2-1,TGTGCCAGCAGCCAAGTTAGACTAGCGCACAATGAGCAGTTCTTC,CASSQVRLAHNEQFF
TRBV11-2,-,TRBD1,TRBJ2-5,TGTGCCAGCAGCTTAGGACAGGGCCAAGAGACCCAGTACTTC,CASSLGQGQETQYF
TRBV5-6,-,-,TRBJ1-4,TGTGCCAGCAGCTTGAGGGGTCCTAATGAAAAACTGTTTTTT,CASSLRGPNEKLFF
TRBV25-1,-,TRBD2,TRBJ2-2,TGTGCCAGCAGTGTGACAGCGGGAGGCCCCGCCGGGGAGCTGTTTTTT,CASSVTAGGPAGELFF
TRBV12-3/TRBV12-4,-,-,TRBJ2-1,TGTGCCAGCAGTTTTGAGTCGGGTGAGCAGTTCTTC,CASSFESGEQFF
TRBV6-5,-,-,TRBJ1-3,TGTGCCAGCAGCCCGACAGCCTCTGGAAACACCATATATTTT,CASSPTASGNTIYF
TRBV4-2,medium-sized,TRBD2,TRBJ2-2,TGTGCCAGCAGCCGGGACGAGTTGGTAGCGGGGAGAAACACCGGGGAGCTGTTTTTT,CASSRDELVAGRNTGELFF
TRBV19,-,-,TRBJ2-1,TGTGCCACCCGTAGGAGCTCAGCCTACAATGAGCAGTTCTTC,CATRRSSAYNEQFF
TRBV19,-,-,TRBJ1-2,TGTGCCAGTAGTACCAACAGACACGGCTACACCTTC,CASSTNRHGYTF
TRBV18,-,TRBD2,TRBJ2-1,TGTGCCAGCTCCCCGACTAGCGGGAGGGCCAGTGAGCAGTTCTTC,CASSPTSGRASEQFF
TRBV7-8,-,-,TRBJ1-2,TGTGCCAGCAGCTTAGCGGTCACAGGGTATGATGGCTACACCTTC,CASSLAVTGYDGYTF
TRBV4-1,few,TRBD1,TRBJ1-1,TGCGCCAGCAGCCAGCTGACAGGGCGGACTGAAGCTTTCTTT,CASSQLTGRTEAFF
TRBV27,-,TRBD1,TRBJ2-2,TGTGCCAGCAAACGGGACAGGAACACCGGGGAGCTGTTTTTT,CASKRDRNTGELFF
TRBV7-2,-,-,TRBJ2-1,TGTGCCAGCAGCTTTGATTCGACTGGAGTCAATGAGCAGTTCTTC,CASSFDSTGVNEQFF
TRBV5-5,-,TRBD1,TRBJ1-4,TGTGCCAGCAGCTTGCGACAGGGCGAAAAACTGTTTTTT,CASSLRQGEKLFF
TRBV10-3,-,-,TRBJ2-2,TGTGCCATCAGCTCACAGGTGGCGAACACCGGGGAGCTGTTTTTT,CAISSQVANTGELFF
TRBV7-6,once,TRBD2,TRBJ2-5,TGTGCCAGCAGCCTAACTAGCGGGAGATCGGAGACCCAGTACTTC,CASSLTSGRSETQYF
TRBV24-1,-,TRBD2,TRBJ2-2,TGTGCCACCAGTGATTTGCACCAACCTAGCGGGTTGAACACCGGGGAGCTGTTTTTT,CATSDLHQPSGLNTGELFF
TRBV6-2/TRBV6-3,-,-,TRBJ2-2,TGTGCCAGCAGTTACTCGCCAGATGGCACCGGGGAGCTGTTTTTT,CASSYSPDGTGELFF
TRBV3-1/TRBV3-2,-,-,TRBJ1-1,TGTGCCAGCAGCCAAGATCTGAGCACTGAAGCTTTCTTT,CASSQDLSTEAFF
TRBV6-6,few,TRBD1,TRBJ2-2,TGTGCCAGCAGCCCTCAGGGGGCGCTGGTCACCGGGGAGCTGTTTTTT,CASSPQGALVTGELFF
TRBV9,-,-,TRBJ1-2,TGTGCCAGCAGCGGTACAGGTCCTGTGTGGACCTTC,CASSGTGPVWTF
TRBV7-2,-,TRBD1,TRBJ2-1,TGTGCCAGCAGCTTAGCTAGGACAGGGATAAAAGTTGAGCAGTTCTTC,CASSLARTGIKVEQFF
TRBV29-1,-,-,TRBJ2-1,TGCAGCGCCGCGTCGGGGTACGATGAGCAGTTCTTC,CSAASGYDEQFF
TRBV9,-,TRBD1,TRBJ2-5,TGTGCCAGCAGCGTAGGAGGGGGCGGAGAGACCCAGTACTTC,CASSVGGGGETQYF
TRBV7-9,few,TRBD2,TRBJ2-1,TGTGCCAGCAGCTTAGACCTCACTAGCGGGAGGCGGTTCTTC,CASSLDLTSGRRFF
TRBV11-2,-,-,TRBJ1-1,TGTGCCAGCGCTGTAGGGGTTACTGAAGCTTTCTTT,CASAVGVTEAFF
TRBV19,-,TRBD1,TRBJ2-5,TGTGCCAGTAGGGGACAGCAAGAGACCCAGTACTTC,CASRGQQETQYF
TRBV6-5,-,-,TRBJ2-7,TGTGCCAGCAGTCCCTCTAGTTTGCTCCACGAGCAGTACTTC,CASSPSSLLHEQYF
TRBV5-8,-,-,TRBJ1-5,TGTGCCAGCAGCTTGGGGCCAGAGGTTTATCAGCCCCAGCATTTT,CASSLGPEVYQPQHF
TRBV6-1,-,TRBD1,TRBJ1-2,TGTGCCAGCAGTGCCACATCGGGACAGGTTAACTATGGCTACACCTTC,CASSATSGQVNYGYTF
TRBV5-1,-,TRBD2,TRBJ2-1,TGCGCCAGCAGCTTCAGTCCCCTCGGGACTAGCGGGATCGGTGAGCAGTTCTTC,CASSFSPLGTSGIGEQFF
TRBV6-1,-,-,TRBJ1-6,TGTGCCAGCAGTGAATATCGGGGGAATTCACCCCTCCACTTT,CASSEYRGNSPLHF
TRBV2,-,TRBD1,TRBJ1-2,TGTGCCAGCATGACAGGGAACTATGGCTACACCTTC,CASMTGNYGYTF
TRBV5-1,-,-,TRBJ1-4,TGCGCCAGCAGCTTGACAGCCGGAAATGAAAAACTGTTTTTT,CASSLTAGNEKLFF
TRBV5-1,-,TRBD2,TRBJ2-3,TGCGCCAGCAGCTTGGCCACAACTAGCGGGACAGATACGCAGTATTTT,CASSLATTSGTDTQYF
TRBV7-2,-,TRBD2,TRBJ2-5,TGTGCCAGCAGCCTCGGGGGGGGACTAGCGCAAGAGACCCAGTACTTC,CASSLGGGLAQETQYF
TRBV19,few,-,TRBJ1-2,TGTGCCAGTAAAAACAGGTCTATGAACTACACCTTC,CASKNRSMNYTF
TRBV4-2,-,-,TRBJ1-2,TGTGCCAGCAGCCAAGAAGACACAGGGATAGCTAACTATGGCTACACCTTC,CASSQEDTGIANYGYTF
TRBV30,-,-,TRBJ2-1,TGTGCCTGCGTACCCAGCTCGTACAGAGACAATGAGCAGTTCTTC,CACVPSSYRDNEQFF
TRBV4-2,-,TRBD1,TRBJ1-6,TGTGCCAGCAGCCAAGAAACAGGGGGCTTCCTCCCCCTCCACTTT,CASSQETGGFLPLHF
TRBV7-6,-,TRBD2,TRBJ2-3,TGTGCCAGCAGCCTGGGGACCGGGACTAGCGGGAAGGGTACAGATACGCAGTATTTT,CASSLGTGTSGKGTDTQYF
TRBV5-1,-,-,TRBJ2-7,TGCGCCAGCAGCCCGGACACAGACTCCTACGAGCAGTACTTC,CASSPDTDSYEQYF